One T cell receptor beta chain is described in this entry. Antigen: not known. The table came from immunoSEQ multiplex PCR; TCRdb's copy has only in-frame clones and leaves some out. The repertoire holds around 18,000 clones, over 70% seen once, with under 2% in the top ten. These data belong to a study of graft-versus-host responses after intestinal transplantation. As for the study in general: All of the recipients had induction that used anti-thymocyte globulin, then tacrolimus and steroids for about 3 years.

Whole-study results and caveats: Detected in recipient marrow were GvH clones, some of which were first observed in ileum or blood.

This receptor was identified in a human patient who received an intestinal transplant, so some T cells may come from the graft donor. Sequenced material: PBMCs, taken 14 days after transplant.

In DNA form, the CDR3 reads TGTGCCAGCAGTACGAAGGACATCCCAAATTCACCCCTCCACTTT. Translating gives CASSTKDIPNSPLHF. The chain couples TRBV6-8 to TRBJ1-6; tentative D call: TRBD1 (5 bases). This CDR3 spans 15 amino acids. Germline assignment: CDR1 MNHGY and CDR2 SAAAGT. Trimming pared 5 bases from V and 7 bases from J, leaving 15 bases between.